The 18 T cell receptor beta chains in this list originate from one sample, sequenced in a study of post-analysis software for immune sequencing data. Study findings and constraints: A handful of TRBV segments were significantly more frequent in patients than in controls. TRBV5-6, TRBV5-1 and TRBV20-1 were among these segments.

Antigen specificity for these receptors is unknown. Included in the TCR beta cDNA libraries were unique molecular identifiers. TCRdb processed the PCR reads anew with MiXCR; each CDR3 protein has one entry. Of about 400,000 distinct CDR3 sequences listed, roughly 38% are singletons. Sequenced: blood. Receptors originate from a girl between 10 and 17 years old with multiple sclerosis.

This clonotype was observed a few times. The gene calls are TRBV7-8 and TRBJ1-2; no clear D. The length of the CDR3 is 13 residues. Trimming stripped 5 bases from V and 4 bases from J, with 11 bases between. Germline CDR1 reads SGHVS; CDR2 reads FQNEAQ. The CDR3 reads CASSPGLGYGYTF. The DNA of the CDR3 is TGTGCCAGCAGCCCGGGATTGGGCTATGGCTACACCTTC.

Only a few counts were recorded for this clonotype. V and J are TRBV10-3 and TRBJ2-5, with D possibly being TRBD1 (5 bases). Trimming left V 6 bases short and J 2 bases short, with 10 bases between. CDR1 and CDR2 (germline): ENHRY, SYGVKD. The CDR3 is 13 amino acids. The CDR3 DNA reads TGTGCCATCAGCCCGGACATTCAAGAGACCCAGTACTTC. Translating it yields CAISPDIQETQYF.

This clonotype appeared a single time. V usage is TRBV7-9 and J usage is TRBJ1-2; D unresolved. CDR3 length: 13 amino acids. Per the germline V gene, CDR1 is SEHNR and CDR2 is FQNEAQ (reference sequence). V lost 3 bases and J lost 8, with 13 bases in between. As DNA, the CDR3 is TGTGCCAGCAGCTTTCTCCACTCCGGAGGCTACACCTTC. It is translated as CASSFLHSGGYTF. Drawing the rest from reference TRBV7-9 and TRBJ1-2, the complete variable domain is DTGVSQNPRHKITKRGQNVTFRCDPISEHNRLYWYRQTLGQGPEFLTYFQNEAQLEKSRLLSDRFSAERPKGSFSTLEIQRTEQGDSAMYLCASSFLHSGGYTFGSGTRLTVV.

This clonotype was picked up a small number of times. This sequence joins TRBV15 and TRBJ2-5; D could derive from TRBD1 or TRBD2 (5 bases each). Trimming left V 8 bases short and J 5 bases short, with 9 bases between. CDR3 length equals 11 residues. Germline-derived CDR1 and CDR2 are LNHNV and YYDKDF (reference sequence). The CDR3 DNA sequence: TGTGCCACCGGGGGAACCGAGACCCAGTACTTC. The encoded protein is CATGGTETQYF.

This clonotype was observed a handful of times. The chain links TRBV28 to TRBJ2-1; D is perhaps TRBD1 (5 bases). The V gene's germline CDR1 is MDHEN and CDR2 SYDVKM. V lost 5 bases and J lost 0, with 11 bases in between. This CDR3 has 15 amino acids. This CDR3 is CASSADIVSYNEQFF. CDR3 coding DNA: TGTGCCAGCAGTGCGGACATAGTCTCCTACAATGAGCAGTTCTTC.

This clonotype has ten or more counts. The J gene is TRBJ2-5, the V gene TRBV7-2, with a weak D call TRBD2 (7 bases). V was pared by 1 base and J by 2 bases, with 11 bases between. CDR1 is SGHTA and CDR2 is FQGNSA in the germline V gene. CDR3 length equals 15 residues. CDR3 protein: CASSLGGGLQETQYF. Written as DNA, the CDR3 is TGTGCCAGCAGCTTAGGGGGGGGCCTTCAAGAGACCCAGTACTTC.

The chain couples TRBV27 to TRBJ1-2; 9 bases agree with TRBD1. Per germline, CDR1 MNHEY and CDR2 SMNVEV (reference sequence). With V trimmed by 0 bases and J by 4 bases, 9 bases remained unmatched. The CDR3 is made up of 17 amino acids. The CDR3 nucleotides read TGTGCCAGCAGTTTATCGGCACGGACAGGGGATATCTATGGCTACACCTTC. Translated, it gives CASSLSARTGDIYGYTF.

The chain links TRBV7-2 to TRBJ1-1, with a possible D match to TRBD1 (6 bases). V lost 5 bases and J lost 3, with 19 bases in between. This CDR3 spans 16 amino acids. Germline lookup yields CDR1 SGHTA and CDR2 FQGNSA. The CDR3 DNA follows: TGTGCCAGCAGCCCCCAACCCCCAGGGGTGGACACTGAAGCTTTCTTT. It specifies CASSPQPPGVDTEAFF.

The rearrangement joins TRBV2 to TRBJ2-7, with D perhaps TRBD2 (6 bases). This CDR3 contains 11 residues. Trimming removed 8 bases at V and 6 bases at J, with 11 bases between. CDR1 and CDR2 from the germline V gene are SNHLY and FYNNEI. CDR3 DNA: TGTGCCAGCCAGACTAGGACCGAGCAGTACTTC. This gives the protein CASQTRTEQYF.

This sequence joins TRBV11-2 and TRBJ2-1; 9 bases fit TRBD2. The CDR3 has 18 amino acids. J lost 2 bases, V lost 5 bases, and 13 bases had no gene match. Germline CDR1 reads SGHAT; CDR2 reads FQNNGV. CDR3 sequence (DNA): TGTGCCAGCAGCCAAGAACAATTCATAGCGGGAGCCTACAATGAGCAGTTCTTC. Its translation is CASSQEQFIAGAYNEQFF.

The CDR3 region is CASSVVGFYGYTF. The CDR3 coding sequence is TGTGCCAGCAGTGTGGTGGGTTTCTATGGCTACACCTTC. The rearrangement links TRBV2 to TRBJ1-2; D call uncertain. CDR3 length: 13 amino acids. V lost 4 bases, J lost 4 bases, and 10 bases lay in between. Germline CDR1 is SNHLY and CDR2 is FYNNEI. The full variable domain, its missing parts supplied by reference TRBV2 and TRBJ1-2, is EPEVTQTPSHQVTQMGQEVILRCVPISNHLYFYWYRQILGQKVEFLVSFYNNEISEKSEIFDDQFSVERPDGSNFTLKIRSTKLEDSAMYFCASSVVGFYGYTFGSGTRLTVV.

This clonotype was detected once. CDR3 in DNA: TGTGCCAGCAGCCCCGAGGGAGGGGGGCCAGGAGAGACCCAGTACTTC. It specifies CASSPEGGGPGETQYF. The genes are TRBV7-3 and TRBJ2-5, with a weak D call TRBD2 (7 bases). The CDR3 is made up of 16 amino acids. The V gene's germline CDR1 is SGHTA and CDR2 FQGTGA. The ends were cut back, 5 bases at V and 4 bases at J, with 20 bases in the middle. The entire variable domain, with the rest obtained from reference TRBV7-3 and TRBJ2-5, is as follows: GAGVSQTPSNKVTEKGKYVELRCDPISGHTALYWYRQSLGQGPEFLIYFQGTGAADDSGLPNDRFFAVRPEGSVSTLKIQRTERGDSAVYLCASSPEGGGPGETQYFGPGTRLLVL.

The rearrangement links TRBV4-1 to TRBJ2-3, with 8 bases identical to TRBD2. V trimming: 5 bases; J trimming: 7 bases; junction bases outside the gene matches: 14. The CDR3 runs to 16 residues. Germline CDR1 MGHRA, CDR2 YSYEKL. CDR3 in DNA: TGCGCCAGCAGCTTACAGGGTCGGGGGGGAGTTAATACGCAGTATTTT. This gives the protein CASSLQGRGGVNTQYF.

The rearrangement joins TRBV12-3 or TRBV12-4 to TRBJ1-1; D is uncertain. Trimming shortened V by 6 bases and J by 6 bases, and 20 bases separated the two germline ends. The CDR3 contains 15 residues. DNA for the CDR3: TGTGCCAGCAGCCCGCAAGAGGGAGTAAGCGCTGAAGCTTTCTTT. This codes for CASSPQEGVSAEAFF.

The rearrangement links TRBV7-9 to TRBJ2-3; D gene unclear. Trimming took 4 bases from V and 1 from J, leaving 9 bases between them. Germline V CDR1 and CDR2: SEHNR, FQNEAQ (reference sequence). This CDR3 has 14 amino acids. The CDR3 DNA reads as TGTGCCAGCAGCTCACTTTCGGGCACAGATACGCAGTATTTT. Translating gives CASSSLSGTDTQYF.

The rearrangement uses TRBV9 and TRBJ2-2; the match to TRBD2 covers 9 bases. There are 19 residues in the CDR3. Germline CDR1 reads SGDLS; CDR2 reads YYNGEE. Trimming at V came to 3 bases and at J to 0 bases, leaving 12 bases not matched to a gene. This chain's CDR3 is CASSGVGVAGAANTGELFF. The CDR3 DNA reads as TGTGCCAGCAGCGGGGTTGGAGTAGCGGGGGCCGCGAACACCGGGGAGCTGTTTTTT.

This clonotype was counted only a few times. The rearrangement uses TRBV20-1 and TRBJ2-3; 8 nucleotides match TRBD1. J gave up 6 bases and V 4 bases, and 12 bases lay outside the gene matches. The V gene's germline CDR1 is DFQATT and CDR2 SNEGSKA (reference sequence). The CDR3 totals 15 residues. CDR3 loop: CSAIPRQGRRDTQYF. CDR3 DNA: TGCAGTGCTATCCCTCGACAGGGGAGAAGGGATACGCAGTATTTT.

This clonotype has a handful of counts. The V call is TRBV9, the J call TRBJ1-2, with D possibly matching TRBD1 (5 bases). Germline V gene lookup returns CDR1 SGDLS and CDR2 YYNGEE. Trimming took 4 bases from V and 5 from J, leaving 21 bases between them. The CDR3 sequence is 16 residues long. CDR3 amino acids: CASSLRATGTNYGYTF. The CDR3, as DNA: TGTGCCAGCAGCTTGAGAGCAACAGGCACAAATTATGGCTACACCTTC.